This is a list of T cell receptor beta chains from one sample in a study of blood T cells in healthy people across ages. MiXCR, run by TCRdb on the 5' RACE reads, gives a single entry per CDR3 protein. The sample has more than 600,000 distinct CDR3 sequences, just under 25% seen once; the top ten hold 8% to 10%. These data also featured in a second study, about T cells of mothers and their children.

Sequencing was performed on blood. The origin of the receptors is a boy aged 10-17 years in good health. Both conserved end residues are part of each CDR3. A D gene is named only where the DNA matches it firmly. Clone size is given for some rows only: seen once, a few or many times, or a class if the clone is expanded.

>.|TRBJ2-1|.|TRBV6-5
TGTGCCAGCAGTTACCAAAGTAGGAATGAGCAGTTCTTC
CASSYQSRNEQFF
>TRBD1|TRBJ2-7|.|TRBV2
TGTGCCACCGAAGGGGACAGGGGGCTCTCCTACGAGCAGTACTTC
CATEGDRGLSYEQYF
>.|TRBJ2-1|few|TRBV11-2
TGTGCCAGCAGCTCTCGACCGAATGAGCAGTTCTTC
CASSSRPNEQFF
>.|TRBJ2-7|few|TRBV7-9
TGTGCCAGCAGCCGATGGGCAGGCCCCTACGAGCAGTACTTC
CASSRWAGPYEQYF
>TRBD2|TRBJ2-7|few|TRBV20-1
TGCAGTGCGCGACCGGGACTATGGGTCTACGAGCAGTACTTC
CSARPGLWVYEQYF
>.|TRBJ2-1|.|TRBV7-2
TGTGCCAGCAGCTCCCAAATTCGGGGCGAGCAGTTCTTC
CASSSQIRGEQFF
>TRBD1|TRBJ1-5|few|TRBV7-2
TGTGCCAGCAGCTTCGAAGGGACAGGCGCCACGGAGCCCCAGCATTTT
CASSFEGTGATEPQHF
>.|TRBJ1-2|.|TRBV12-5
TGTGCTAGTGGTTTGGTACAATGGGAAGGCTACACCTTC
CASGLVQWEGYTF
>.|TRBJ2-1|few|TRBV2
TGTGCCAGCAGTGACTCTGTACATCTGGCTCCTAGCCCCTACAATGAGCAGTTCTTC
CASSDSVHLAPSPYNEQFF
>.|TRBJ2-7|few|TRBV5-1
TGCGCCAGCAGACGGGACGGCTCCTACGAGCAGTACTTC
CASRRDGSYEQYF
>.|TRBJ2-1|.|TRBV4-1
TGCGCCAGCAGCCAAGGCCTGGGGACCAATGAGCAGTTCTTC
CASSQGLGTNEQFF
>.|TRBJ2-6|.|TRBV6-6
TGTGCCAGCAGACCTGGGACCGGAGCCAACGTCCTGACTTTC
CASRPGTGANVLTF
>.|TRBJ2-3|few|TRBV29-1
TGCAGCGTTTTAGGACGAGCGGGCACAGATACGCAGTATTTT
CSVLGRAGTDTQYF
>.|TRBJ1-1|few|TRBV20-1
TGCAGTGCTTTAAAACCGTTGGACACTGAAGCTTTCTTT
CSALKPLDTEAFF
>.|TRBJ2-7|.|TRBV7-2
TGTGCCAGCAGCTTAGGCATCAACTACGAGCAGTACTTC
CASSLGINYEQYF
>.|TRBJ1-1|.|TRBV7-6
TGTGCCAGCAGCTCGGACAAGACCAACACTGAAGCTTTCTTT
CASSSDKTNTEAFF
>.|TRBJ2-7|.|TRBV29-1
TGCAGCGCTACCATTCGGGACAAACTCTCTTCCTCCTACGAGCAGTACTTC
CSATIRDKLSSSYEQYF
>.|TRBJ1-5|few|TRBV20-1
TGCAGTGCTACCCAAGGGGGAGGCAATCAGCCCCAGCATTTT
CSATQGGGNQPQHF
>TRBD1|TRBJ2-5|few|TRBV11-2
TGTGCCAGCAGCTTAAGGGGGACAGCGCTTAACCAAGAGACCCAGTACTTC
CASSLRGTALNQETQYF
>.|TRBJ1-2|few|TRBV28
TGTGCCAGCAGCGGAGGACTGGGGCATGGCTACACCTTC
CASSGGLGHGYTF
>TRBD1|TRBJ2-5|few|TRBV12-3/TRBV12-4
TGTGCCAGCAGACGGACTGGACAGGGGGCCCCGTACTTC
CASRRTGQGAPYF
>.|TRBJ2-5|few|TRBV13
TGTGCCAGCAGTGGTGGAGGAAAAGAGACCCAGTACTTC
CASSGGGKETQYF
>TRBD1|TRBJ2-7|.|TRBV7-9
TGTGCCAGCAGCCAACGACAGGGTTCCTACGAGCAGTACTTC
CASSQRQGSYEQYF
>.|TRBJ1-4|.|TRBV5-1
TGCGCCAGCAGCGGGGACGGGAGGCCGGGGGAAAAACTGTTTTTT
CASSGDGRPGEKLFF
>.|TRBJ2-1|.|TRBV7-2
TGTGCCAGCAGCTTAACGGGAGACTACAATGAGCAGTTCTTC
CASSLTGDYNEQFF
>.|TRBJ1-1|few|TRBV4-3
TGCGCCAGCAGCCAAGAGAGGACCACTGAAGCTTTCTTT
CASSQERTTEAFF
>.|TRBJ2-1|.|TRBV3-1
TGTGCCAGCAGCCATCGAGCGGAGCCCTACAATGAGCAGTTCTTC
CASSHRAEPYNEQFF
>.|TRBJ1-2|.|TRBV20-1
TGCAGTGCTAGCGCCCCGACAGGAGCTAACTATGGCTACACCTTC
CSASAPTGANYGYTF
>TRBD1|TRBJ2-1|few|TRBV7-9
TGTGCCAGCAGTTCCGGACAGGACCCGAACTCCTACAATGAGCAGTTCTTC
CASSSGQDPNSYNEQFF
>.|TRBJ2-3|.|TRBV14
TGTGCCAGCAGCCAAGGATTGGGCAGGGGAACAGATACGCAGTATTTT
CASSQGLGRGTDTQYF
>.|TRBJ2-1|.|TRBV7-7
TGTGCTAGCAGCTCCTCGTCATACAGCTCCTACAATGAGCAGTTCTTC
CASSSSSYSSYNEQFF